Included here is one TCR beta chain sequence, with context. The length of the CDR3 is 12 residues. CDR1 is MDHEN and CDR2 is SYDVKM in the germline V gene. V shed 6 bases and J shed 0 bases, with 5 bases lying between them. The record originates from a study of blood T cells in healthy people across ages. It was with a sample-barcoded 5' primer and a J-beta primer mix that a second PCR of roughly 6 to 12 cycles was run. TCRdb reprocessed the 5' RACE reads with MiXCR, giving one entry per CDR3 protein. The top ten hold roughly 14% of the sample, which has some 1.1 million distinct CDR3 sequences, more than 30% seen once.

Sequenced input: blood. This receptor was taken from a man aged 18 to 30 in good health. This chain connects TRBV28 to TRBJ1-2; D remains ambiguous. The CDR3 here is CASRVTNYGYTF. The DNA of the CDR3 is TGTGCCAGCAGAGTTACTAACTATGGCTACACCTTC.